The present TCR beta chain was sequenced within a study of blood T cell repertoires in COVID-19. The table came from immunoSEQ multiplex PCR; TCRdb's copy has only in-frame clones and leaves some out. The sample carries about 180,000 clones, about 90% recorded once. The origin of this receptor is a human donor with acute COVID-19. The donor label of this sample is uncertain. The sample taken for sequencing was PBMCs or T cells enriched from blood (not recorded which).

CDR3 nucleotides: TGTGCCAGCAGTCGGGGTGCAGTAAGGGGATCCTACGAGCAGTACTTC. Its translation is CASSRGAVRGSYEQYF. The genes are TRBV6-6 and TRBJ2-7, with D perhaps given as TRBD1 or TRBD2 (5 bases each). Trimming took off 5 bases at V and 1 base at J, with 18 bases between the two ends. The CDR3 consists of 16 residues. Per the germline V gene, CDR1 is MNHNY and CDR2 is SVGAGI (reference sequence).